This T cell receptor (beta chain) was profiled in a study of early T cells in non-severe SARS-CoV-2 infection. Looked up from germline, CDR1 is SGHRS and CDR2 is YFSETQ. This CDR3 spans 15 amino acids. V shed 4 bases and J 2 bases; nucleotides not matched to a gene: 8. MiXCR was run by TCRdb on the 5' RACE reads, yielding one entry per CDR3 protein. The sample includes around 60,000 distinct CDR3 sequences, approximately 9.3% of them seen just once. The source material was whole blood. The V and J genes are TRBV5-1 and TRBJ2-5, with TRBD1 identical over 7 bases. The TCR was taken from an adult who was a healthcare worker with PCR-confirmed SARS-CoV-2 infection or an uninfected control (not recorded which). The DNA for the CDR3 is TGCGCCAGCAGCCGATGGGGACAGCAACAAGAGACCCAGTACTTC. Translating it yields CASSRWGQQQETQYF.